This T cell receptor beta chain comes out of a study of T cell changes during pregnancy in multiple sclerosis. V dropped 1 base and J dropped 4 bases, with 15 bases sitting between them. CDR1 SGDLS and CDR2 YYNGEE come from the germline V gene. The CDR3 length is 16 residues. TCRdb's copy holds only in-frame clones and misses some; the assay was immunoSEQ multiplex PCR. The sample lists roughly 100,000 clones, just under 95% occurring once. The chain employs TRBV9 and TRBJ1-3, with D possibly TRBD1 on 5 matching bases. The TCR comes from a female donor with multiple sclerosis, enrolled in a pregnancy study. Sequencing used peripheral blood, obtained after pregnancy. In nucleotides, the CDR3 is TGTGCCAGCAGCGTACGGGACTCTTCTTCGGGAAACACCATATATTTT. Protein: CASSVRDSSSGNTIYF.